This T cell receptor beta chain was obtained from a study of blood T cells in healthy people across ages. Findings and caveats of the study: Donor CMV infection status was unknown, possibly confounding age-related changes in expanded clonotypes.

For the second PCR, which ran for about 7 to 11 cycles, a sample-barcoded 5' primer and a J-beta primer mix were used. TCRdb re-called the 5' RACE reads through MiXCR, storing one row per CDR3 protein. The data contain about 2 million distinct CDR3 sequences, around 50% of them singletons. Total RNA extraction produced at least 5.5 micrograms (per sample) for the study. The CDR3 has 15 amino acids. The germline V gene encodes CDR1 SEHNR and CDR2 FQNEAQ (reference sequence). Trimming cost V 3 bases and J 5 bases, with 14 bases left between them. With respect to this clonotype: Its antigen is undetermined.

This clonotype was obtained from a woman aged 40 to 49 in good health. This chain uses TRBV7-9 with TRBJ2-1; no clear D. Sequenced sample: blood. CDR3: CASSFVQKNNNEQFF. The CDR3 region has the DNA TGTGCCAGCAGCTTTGTTCAGAAAAATAACAATGAGCAGTTCTTC. Supplemented by reference TRBV7-9 and TRBJ2-1, the full variable domain reads DTGVSQNPRHKITKRGQNVTFRCDPISEHNRLYWYRQTLGQGPEFLTYFQNEAQLEKSRLLSDRFSAERPKGSFSTLEIQRTEQGDSAMYLCASSFVQKNNNEQFFGPGTRLTVL.